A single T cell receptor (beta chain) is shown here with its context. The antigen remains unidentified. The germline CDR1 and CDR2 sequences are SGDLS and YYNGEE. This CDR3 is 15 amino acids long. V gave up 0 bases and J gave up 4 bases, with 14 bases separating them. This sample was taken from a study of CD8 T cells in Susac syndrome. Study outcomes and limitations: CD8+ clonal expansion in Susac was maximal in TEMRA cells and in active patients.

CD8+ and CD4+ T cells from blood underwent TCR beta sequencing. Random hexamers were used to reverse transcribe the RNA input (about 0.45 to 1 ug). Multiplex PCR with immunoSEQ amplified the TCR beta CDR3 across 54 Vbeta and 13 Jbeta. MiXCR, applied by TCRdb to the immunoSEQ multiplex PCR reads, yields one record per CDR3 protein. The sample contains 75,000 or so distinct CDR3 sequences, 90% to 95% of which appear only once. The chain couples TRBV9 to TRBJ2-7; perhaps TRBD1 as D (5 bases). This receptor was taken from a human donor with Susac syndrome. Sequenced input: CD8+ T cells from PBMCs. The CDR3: CASSVEPARAYEQYF. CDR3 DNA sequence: TGTGCCAGCAGCGTAGAGCCGGCCAGGGCTTACGAGCAGTACTTC.